The T cell receptor (beta chain) described here comes from a study of CD8 T cells in Susac syndrome. V lost 10 bases to trimming and J lost 2 bases, with 16 bases between them. The CDR3 covers 14 residues. CDR1 and CDR2 from the germline V gene are KGHDR and SFDVKD. TCR beta from blood CD8+ and CD4+ T cells was sequenced. TEMRA cells were FACS-enriched, while CD8+ and CD4+ T cells were negatively isolated. Random hexamers were used to reverse transcribe about 0.45 to 1 ug of RNA. An immunoSEQ multiplex PCR generated amplified TCR beta CDR3 products spanning 54 Vbeta and 13 Jbeta. TCRdb re-called the immunoSEQ multiplex PCR reads with MiXCR, one entry per CDR3 protein. The table has roughly 170,000 distinct CDR3 sequences, approximately 94% seen once.

Sequenced: CD4+ T cells from PBMCs. The chain has TRBV24-1 and TRBJ1-2, with D possibly matching TRBD1 (5 bases). The clonotype was recovered from a human donor with multiple sclerosis. The CDR3 sequence is CATSGKGRNYGYTF. In DNA, the CDR3 is TGTGCCACTTCTGGCAAGGGGCGGAACTATGGCTACACCTTC.